The 7 T cell receptor beta chains below were found in one sample sequenced in a study of control samples from healthy donors and cancer patients. Libraries were prepared by immunoSEQ multiplex PCR; TCRdb keeps only in-frame clonotypes and omits some of them. The data show 150,000 to 200,000 clones, 96% seen once. The sample was blood. Source of these receptors: a young woman in good health.

The chain uses TRBV27 and TRBJ2-1; TRBD1 is a possible D gene (5 bases). Germline CDR1 is MNHEY and CDR2 is SMNVEV (reference sequence). The V and J ends lost 7 bases and 5 bases respectively, with 15 bases between them. The CDR3 spans 14 residues. CDR3 nucleotide sequence: TGTGCCAGCACCAGGGCAGGTATCCACAATGAGCAGTTCTTC. It translates to CASTRAGIHNEQFF.

The CDR3: CASRRTGTTNEKLFF. In DNA form, the CDR3 reads TGTGCCAGCAGACGAACCGGGACGACTAATGAAAAACTGTTTTTT. V gene TRBV5-5 combines with J gene TRBJ1-4; tentatively, D is TRBD1 (5 bases). The germline V gene has CDR1 SGHKS and CDR2 YYEKEE (reference sequence). Trimming pared 5 bases from V and 2 bases from J, leaving 13 bases between. This CDR3 has 15 residues. Full variable domain (remainder filled in from reference TRBV5-5 and TRBJ1-4): DAGVTQSPTHLIKTRGQQVTLRCSPISGHKSVSWYQQVLGQGPQFIFQYYEKEERGRGNFPDRFSARQFPNYSSELNVNALLLGDSALYLCASRRTGTTNEKLFFGSGTQLSVL.

In this sample, this clone turned up once. The gene calls are TRBV10-2 and TRBJ1-6; a weak D match, TRBD1 (6 bases). In germline, CDR1 is WSHSY, CDR2 SAAADI. V shed 6 bases and J shed 7 bases, with 13 bases lying between them. The CDR3 runs 14 residues. The CDR3 bases are TGCGCCAGCAGCCTAGGGGGATCGAATTCACCCCTCCACTTT. It translates to CASSLGGSNSPLHF.

V and J are TRBV3-1 (or the pseudogene TRBV3-2) and TRBJ1-3; tentatively, D is TRBD1 (6 bases). Germline V lookup: CDR1 LGHDT, CDR2 YNNKEL (reference sequence). This CDR3 spans 15 amino acids. V was pared by 6 bases and J by 0 bases, with 12 bases between. The CDR3 reads CASSPRDISGNTIYF. The CDR3 DNA follows: TGTGCCAGCAGTCCGAGGGACATCTCTGGAAACACCATATATTTT.

The rearrangement links TRBV29-1 to TRBJ1-4; D might be TRBD1 (6 bases). Germline V gene sequence: CDR1 SQVTM, CDR2 ANQGSEA. The germline V and J ends were trimmed by 3 bases and 4 bases, with 9 bases remaining between them. The CDR3 runs 13 residues. CDR3 loop: CSVDYRVNEKLFF. CDR3 coding DNA: TGCAGCGTTGATTACAGGGTTAATGAAAAACTGTTTTTT.

Written as DNA, the CDR3 is TGTGCCAGCAGTTCCAGCGGGAGGTTCGAGCAGTACTTC. It encodes CASSSSGRFEQYF. The genes are TRBV28 and TRBJ2-7; 9 bases are shared with TRBD2. CDR3 length: 13 residues. V lost 4 bases, J lost 6 bases, and 4 bases stayed unmatched. Germline-derived CDR1 and CDR2 are MDHEN and SYDVKM.

The genes are TRBV28 and TRBJ1-2; D not resolved. This CDR3 has 10 residues. Germline CDR1 and CDR2: MDHEN and SYDVKM. The V end lost 6 bases, the J end lost 6 bases, and 5 bases lay between the germline ends. The DNA of the CDR3 is TGTGCCAGCAGCAGTAATGGCTACACCTTC. Amino acid sequence: CASSSNGYTF.